Sequencing of this T cell receptor (beta chain) was carried out in a study of T cell repertoires in cytomegalovirus infection. Study at large: Both recently identified HLA-C-restricted and well-studied HLA-B-restricted CMV epitopes were used in the study. Based on public TCR beta signatures, there were indications of CMV infection and of a matching HLA type. Study results and caveats: The ex vivo response was dominated by HLA-C-restricted CMV-specific TCR beta clonotypes.

V was clipped by 5 bases and J by 10 bases; unmatched bases: 7. CDR3 length: 13 residues. CDR1 is MNHNS and CDR2 is SASEGT in the germline V gene. TCRdb re-derived calls from the reads in MiXCR, one entry per CDR3 protein. The data show 750,000 to 950,000 distinct CDR3 sequences, with 25% to 35% seen just once and roughly 14% held by the top ten. About this clonotype itself: Its specificity is unknown.

The gene calls are TRBV6-1 and TRBJ2-1; 8 bases match TRBD2. Material: cultured CD8+ T cells from PBMCs, obtained from culture after CMV antigen stimulation. This receptor was taken from a human donor in good health (CMV status not recorded). Some clones in this sample may be carry-over from other donors' samples. CDR3 protein: CASSFKAGAEQFF. CDR3 in DNA: TGTGCCAGCAGTTTCAAAGCGGGGGCCGAGCAGTTCTTC.